Listed below are T cell receptor beta chains from one sample, sequenced in a study of T cells in Graves' hyperthyroidism and ophthalmopathy. MiXCR was run by TCRdb on the multiplex PCR reads, yielding one entry per CDR3 protein. Found here are 600,000 or so distinct CDR3 sequences, approximately 15% of them singletons; the top ten hold roughly 7%. The sample taken for sequencing was blood. These receptors came from a woman under 30 with Graves' ophthalmopathy. The CDR3 runs from the conserved cysteine through the conserved F or W. The D gene is left open where the match is weak. Some rows have no size entry. The others give once, few or many, or a class for an expanded clone.

abundance	len	v_gene	j_gene	d_gene	CDR3aa	CDR3nt
few	12	TRBV27	TRBJ1-2	.	CASSSQGCGYTF	TGTGCCAGCAGTTCACAGGGCTGTGGCTACACCTTC
many	15	TRBV5-1	TRBJ2-3	TRBD2	CASSLVAGGTDTQYF	TGCGCCAGCAGCTTAGTAGCGGGTGGGACAGATACGCAGTATTTT
few	11	TRBV4-2	TRBJ1-2	.	CASSQGDGYTF	TGTGCCAGCAGCCAAGGGGATGGCTACACCTTC
many	14	TRBV5-1	TRBJ2-1	.	CASSLGETRGEQFF	TGCGCCAGCAGCTTGGGAGAAACTAGGGGTGAGCAGTTCTTC
.	14	TRBV5-5	TRBJ1-1	.	CASSRQASNTEAFF	TGTGCCAGCAGCCGCCAGGCGTCGAACACTGAAGCTTTCTTT
many	17	TRBV14	TRBJ2-7	TRBD1	CASSHPPTGTGGYEQYF	TGTGCCAGCAGCCACCCCCCTACCGGGACAGGGGGATACGAGCAGTACTTC
.	15	TRBV19	TRBJ1-2	TRBD1	CASTLQGQGGYGYTF	TGTGCCAGTACCCTACAAGGACAGGGTGGATATGGCTACACCTTC
many	14	TRBV5-1	TRBJ2-7	TRBD2	CASSFLAGKYEQYF	TGCGCCAGCAGTTTTCTAGCGGGAAAGTACGAGCAGTACTTC
many	15	TRBV4-2	TRBJ2-2	.	CASSQAVRHPGELFF	TGTGCCAGCAGCCAAGCCGTTAGGCACCCCGGGGAGCTGTTTTTT
few	18	TRBV5-1	TRBJ1-1	.	CASSFRLAGTAANTEAFF	TGCGCCAGCAGCTTCCGTCTTGCAGGTACGGCCGCGAACACTGAAGCTTTCTTT
many	15	TRBV9	TRBJ2-6	.	CASSVAGSGANVLTF	TGTGCCAGCAGCGTAGCGGGGTCTGGGGCCAACGTCCTGACTTTC
few	17	TRBV24-1	TRBJ2-1	TRBD1	CATSDWGTGGKYNEQFF	TGTGCCACCAGTGATTGGGGGACAGGGGGTAAGTACAATGAGCAGTTCTTC
many	14	TRBV28	TRBJ2-5	.	CASSFENSQETQYF	TGTGCCAGCAGTTTCGAGAACAGCCAAGAGACCCAGTACTTC
few	15	TRBV3-1	TRBJ2-1	TRBD1	CANRSWTGTSDEQFF	TGTGCCAACAGATCTTGGACAGGGACTTCGGATGAGCAGTTCTTC
many	12	TRBV30	TRBJ2-7	.	CAWAPSSYEQYF	TGTGCCTGGGCCCCGAGCTCCTACGAGCAGTACTTC
many	14	TRBV29-1	TRBJ2-5	.	CSVDRTGRQETQYF	TGCAGCGTTGACCGTACGGGGAGGCAAGAGACCCAGTACTTC
.	15	TRBV7-3	TRBJ2-6	.	CASSVQVAGANVLTF	TGTGCCAGCAGCGTACAAGTGGCTGGGGCCAACGTCCTGACTTTC
few	14	TRBV6-1	TRBJ1-2	.	CASRPGESGYGYTF	TGTGCCAGCAGGCCCGGAGAGTCTGGCTATGGCTACACCTTC
many	12	TRBV2	TRBJ2-3	.	CASSERPDTQYF	TGTGCCAGCAGTGAACGCCCAGATACGCAGTATTTT
many	14	TRBV30	TRBJ1-1	.	CAWGRGNMNTEAFF	TGTGCCTGGGGACGAGGAAACATGAACACTGAAGCTTTCTTT
many	13	TRBV6-1	TRBJ1-4	.	CASLGTYNEKLFF	TGTGCCAGCCTCGGGACATATAATGAAAAACTGTTTTTT
many	15	TRBV28	TRBJ2-1	.	CASSLFRRLNNEQFF	TGTGCCAGCAGTTTATTTCGGAGGTTAAACAATGAGCAGTTCTTC
many	13	TRBV7-9	TRBJ2-1	.	CASSSTTRGSQFF	TGTGCCAGCAGCTCCACAACACGGGGGAGCCAGTTCTTC
few	15	TRBV30	TRBJ2-7	.	CACSRSTANSYEQYF	TGTGCCTGTTCAAGGAGTACTGCGAACTCCTACGAGCAGTACTTC
few	12	TRBV19	TRBJ2-1	.	CASSMVSGEQFF	TGTGCCAGTAGTATGGTGAGTGGTGAGCAGTTCTTC
few	14	TRBV6-1	TRBJ1-3	.	CASSDSATGDTIYF	TGTGCCAGCAGTGACAGCGCGACCGGGGACACCATATATTTT
.	15	TRBV5-6	TRBJ1-5	TRBD1	CASRSGQNSNQPQHF	TGTGCCAGCAGGTCGGGACAGAATAGCAATCAGCCCCAGCATTTT
many	12	TRBV12-3/TRBV12-4	TRBJ1-2	.	CASSKGSYGYTF	TGTGCCAGCAGCAAGGGTAGCTATGGCTACACCTTC
many	15	TRBV20-1	TRBJ2-1	TRBD1	CSARDRDRALDEQFF	TGCAGTGCTAGAGACCGGGACAGGGCTTTGGATGAGCAGTTCTTC
few	14	TRBV24-1	TRBJ1-1	TRBD1	CATSAAGDRTEAFF	TGTGCCACCAGTGCCGCGGGGGACAGGACTGAAGCTTTCTTT
.	15	TRBV7-3	TRBJ2-3	.	CASSLGGLAQDTQYF	TGTGCCAGCAGCTTGGGTGGGCTAGCCCAAGATACGCAGTATTTT
few	19	TRBV9	TRBJ1-1	TRBD1	CASSVASAFGTGGRTEAFF	TGTGCCAGCAGCGTAGCTTCGGCCTTTGGAACAGGGGGCCGTACTGAAGCTTTCTTT
many	16	TRBV7-6	TRBJ2-3	.	CASSLVGLNAADTQYF	TGTGCCAGCAGCTTAGTAGGCCTAAATGCCGCCGATACGCAGTATTTT
.	17	TRBV6-5	TRBJ1-1	TRBD1	CASSYTSGTGVMTEAFF	TGTGCCAGCAGTTACACGTCCGGGACAGGGGTTATGACTGAAGCTTTCTTT
.	15	TRBV25-1	TRBJ1-1	.	CASSDQAVRATEAFF	TGTGCCAGCAGTGATCAGGCCGTTAGGGCCACTGAAGCTTTCTTT
few	13	TRBV4-3	TRBJ2-7	.	CASSQEKTYEQYF	TGCGCCAGCAGCCAAGAGAAAACCTACGAGCAGTACTTC
many	16	TRBV27	TRBJ2-4	.	CASSLTPRGTKNIQYF	TGTGCCAGCAGTTTAACCCCAAGGGGAACTAAAAACATTCAGTACTTC
few	16	TRBV29-1	TRBJ1-2	.	CSVEGNRQDPGYGYTF	TGCAGCGTTGAGGGAAACCGACAGGATCCAGGCTATGGCTACACCTTC
.	15	TRBV6-1	TRBJ1-3	.	CASSYSQDAGNTIYF	TGTGCCAGCAGTTATAGTCAGGATGCTGGAAACACCATATATTTT
many	16	TRBV9	TRBJ2-3	TRBD2	CASSSGTSESTDTQYF	TGTGCCAGCAGCTCAGGTACTAGCGAGAGCACAGATACGCAGTATTTT
many	17	TRBV12-3/TRBV12-4	TRBJ1-1	.	CASKTRLERYMNTEAFF	TGTGCCAGCAAGACCCGGCTGGAACGGTACATGAACACTGAAGCTTTCTTT
few	17	TRBV7-6	TRBJ2-5	TRBD2	CASSALAGVPLQETQYF	TGTGCCAGCAGCGCCTTAGCGGGAGTTCCCCTGCAAGAGACCCAGTACTTC
many	14	TRBV20-1	TRBJ2-7	TRBD2	CSAQTSFSSYEQYF	TGCAGTGCCCAGACTAGCTTTAGCTCCTACGAGCAGTACTTC
many	15	TRBV2	TRBJ1-1	.	CASSSRATMNTEAFF	TGTGCCAGCAGTAGCCGGGCCACTATGAACACTGAAGCTTTCTTT
.	17	TRBV4-2	TRBJ2-7	TRBD2	CASSQEPLAGAPLEQYF	TGTGCCAGCAGCCAGGAACCACTAGCGGGAGCACCTCTCGAGCAGTACTTC
many	16	TRBV27	TRBJ1-1	TRBD1	CASSARTGGFDTEAFF	TGTGCCAGCAGTGCACGGACAGGGGGCTTCGACACTGAAGCTTTCTTT
many	14	TRBV11-3	TRBJ1-1	.	CASSPTGLDTEAFF	TGTGCCAGCAGCCCAACAGGGCTAGACACTGAAGCTTTCTTT
few	14	TRBV6-5	TRBJ1-4	TRBD1	CASSYVRGREKLFF	TGTGCCAGCAGTTACGTGAGGGGGCGGGAAAAACTGTTTTTT
many	14	TRBV12-3/TRBV12-4	TRBJ1-1	TRBD1	CASNEDRGDTEAFF	TGTGCCAGCAACGAAGACAGGGGGGACACTGAAGCTTTCTTT
many	14	TRBV2	TRBJ2-3	TRBD1	CASSAGTGTDTQYF	TGTGCCAGCAGTGCCGGGACAGGCACAGATACGCAGTATTTT
many	15	TRBV11-1	TRBJ2-7	.	CASSHPGAGSYEQYF	TGTGCCAGCAGCCACCCCGGGGCAGGGAGCTACGAGCAGTACTTC
.	13	TRBV6-5	TRBJ1-1	.	CASSLPGEAEAFF	TGTGCCAGCAGTCTACCGGGGGAGGCAGAAGCTTTCTTT
many	15	TRBV28	TRBJ2-1	.	CASSLLASLYNEQFF	TGTGCCAGCAGTTTACTAGCTTCCCTTTACAATGAGCAGTTCTTC
.	16	TRBV18	TRBJ1-2	.	CASSPREGYSVYGYTF	TGTGCCAGCTCACCAAGGGAGGGGTATTCGGTCTATGGCTACACCTTC
many	12	TRBV6-1	TRBJ1-1	.	CASGQDRPEAFF	TGTGCCAGCGGGCAGGACAGACCTGAAGCTTTCTTT
many	11	TRBV2	TRBJ2-1	.	CASSDRGEQFF	TGTGCCAGCAGTGATCGGGGCGAGCAGTTCTTC
many	14	TRBV7-8	TRBJ2-7	.	CASSYRESDYEQYF	TGTGCCAGCAGCTACCGGGAGAGCGACTACGAGCAGTACTTC
many	14	TRBV6-1	TRBJ2-1	.	CASIKGLLYNEQFF	TGTGCCAGCATCAAGGGACTTCTCTACAATGAGCAGTTCTTC